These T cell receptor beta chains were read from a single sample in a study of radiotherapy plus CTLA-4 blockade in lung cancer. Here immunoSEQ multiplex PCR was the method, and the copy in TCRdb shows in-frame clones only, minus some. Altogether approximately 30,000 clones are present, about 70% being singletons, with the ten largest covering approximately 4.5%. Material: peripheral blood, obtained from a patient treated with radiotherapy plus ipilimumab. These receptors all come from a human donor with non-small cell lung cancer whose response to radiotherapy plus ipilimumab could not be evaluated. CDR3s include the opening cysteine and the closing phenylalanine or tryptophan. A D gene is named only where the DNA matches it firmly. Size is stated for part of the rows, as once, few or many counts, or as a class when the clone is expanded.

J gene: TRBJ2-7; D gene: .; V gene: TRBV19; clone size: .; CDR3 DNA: TGTGCCAGTAGTCCACGGGATGCTCAGGCCTACGAGCAGTACTTC; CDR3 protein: CASSPRDAQAYEQYF
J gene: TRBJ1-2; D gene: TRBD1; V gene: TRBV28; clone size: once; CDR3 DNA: TGTGCCAGCAGTGGGGCCGGGACAGGCTTCTATGGCTACACCTTC; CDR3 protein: CASSGAGTGFYGYTF
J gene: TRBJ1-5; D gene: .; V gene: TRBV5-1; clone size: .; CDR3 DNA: TGCGCCAGCAGGCAGCAAACAGGGCCCGGTGAGCCCCAGCATTTT; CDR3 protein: CASRQQTGPGEPQHF
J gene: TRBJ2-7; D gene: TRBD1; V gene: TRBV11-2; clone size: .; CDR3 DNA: TGTGCCAGCAGCCCCCGGGACAGGGGCAGGTCGGAGCAGTACTTC; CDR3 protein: CASSPRDRGRSEQYF
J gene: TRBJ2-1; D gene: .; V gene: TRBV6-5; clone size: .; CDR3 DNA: TGTGCCAGTATCGACAGCAACAATGAGCAGTTCTTC; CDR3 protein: CASIDSNNEQFF
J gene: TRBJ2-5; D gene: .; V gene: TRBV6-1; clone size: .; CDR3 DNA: TGTGCCAGCAGTGCAGACCGGGACCAAGAGACCCAGTACTTC; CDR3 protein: CASSADRDQETQYF
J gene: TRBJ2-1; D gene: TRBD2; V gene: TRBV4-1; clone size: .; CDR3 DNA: TGCGCCAGCAGCCAAGATAGTGCGGCGGGAGGGCCTTACAATGAGCAGTTCTTC; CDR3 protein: CASSQDSAAGGPYNEQFF
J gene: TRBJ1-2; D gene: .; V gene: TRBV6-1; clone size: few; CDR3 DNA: TGTGCCAGCAGTCCAAACTTGGGCAGCTATGGCTACACCTTC; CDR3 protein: CASSPNLGSYGYTF
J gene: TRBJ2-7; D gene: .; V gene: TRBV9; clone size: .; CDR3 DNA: TGTGCCAGCAGCAGCGCCCCGGGGGTAGGACCCTACGAGCAGTACTTC; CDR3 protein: CASSSAPGVGPYEQYF
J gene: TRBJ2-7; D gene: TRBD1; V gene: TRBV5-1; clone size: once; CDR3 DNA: TGCGCCAGCAGCCTAACCGGGACAGGGTACTACGAGCAGTACTTC; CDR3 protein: CASSLTGTGYYEQYF
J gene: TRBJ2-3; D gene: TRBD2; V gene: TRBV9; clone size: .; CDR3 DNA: TGTGCCAGCAGCGTCTCTAGCGGGAGAACAGATACGCAGTATTTT; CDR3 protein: CASSVSSGRTDTQYF
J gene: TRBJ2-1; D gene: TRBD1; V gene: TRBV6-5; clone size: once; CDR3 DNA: TGTGCCAGCAGTATCACCTGGACAGGGGGAAATGAGCAGTTCTTC; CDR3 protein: CASSITWTGGNEQFF
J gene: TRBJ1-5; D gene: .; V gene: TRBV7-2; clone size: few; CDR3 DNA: TGTGCCAGCAGGTCCGGGTATGAATATGGCAATCAGCCCCAGCATTTT; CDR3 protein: CASRSGYEYGNQPQHF
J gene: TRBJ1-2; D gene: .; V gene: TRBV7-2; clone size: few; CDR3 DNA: TGTGCCAGCAGCCAGACAGCGGGCTACACCTTC; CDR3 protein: CASSQTAGYTF
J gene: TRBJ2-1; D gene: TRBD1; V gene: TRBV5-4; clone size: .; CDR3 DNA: TGTGCCAGCAGCCCAAGGACAGGGTATAACAATGAGCAGTTCTTC; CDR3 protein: CASSPRTGYNNEQFF
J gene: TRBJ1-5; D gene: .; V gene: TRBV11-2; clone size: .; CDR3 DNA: TGTGCCAGCAGCTTAGTTGGGAGGAGCAGTCCCAATCAGCCCCAGCATTTT; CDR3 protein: CASSLVGRSSPNQPQHF
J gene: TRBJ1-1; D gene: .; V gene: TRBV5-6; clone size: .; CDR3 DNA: TGTGCCAGCAGCTTTGGTAGCCACACTGAAGCTTTCTTT; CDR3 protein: CASSFGSHTEAFF
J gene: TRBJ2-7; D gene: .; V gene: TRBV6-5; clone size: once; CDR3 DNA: TGTGCCAGCACTGAGCGTCCACTGTACGAGCAGTACTTC; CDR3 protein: CASTERPLYEQYF
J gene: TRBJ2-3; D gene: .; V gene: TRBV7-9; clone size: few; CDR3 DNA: TGTGCCAGCAGCCTAGCCTCCAGGGTATCTACGCAGTATTTT; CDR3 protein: CASSLASRVSTQYF
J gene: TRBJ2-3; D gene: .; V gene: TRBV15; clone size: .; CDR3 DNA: TGTGCCACCAGCAGAGATGGAGGGATTAGCACAGATACGCAGTATTTT; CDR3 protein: CATSRDGGISTDTQYF
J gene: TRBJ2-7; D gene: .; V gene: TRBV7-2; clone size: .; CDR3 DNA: TGTGCCAGCAGCTCCTCCTTGGGGGGCTACGAGCAGTACTTC; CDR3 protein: CASSSSLGGYEQYF
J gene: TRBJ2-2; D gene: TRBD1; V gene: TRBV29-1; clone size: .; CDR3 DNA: TGCAGCGCCCTAGGTACAGGGGGGACCGGGGAGCTGTTTTTT; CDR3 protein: CSALGTGGTGELFF
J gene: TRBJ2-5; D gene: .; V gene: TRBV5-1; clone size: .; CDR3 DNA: TGCGCCAGCAGCTTGGCCCAGGTCCCTACGAAAGTGCAGTACTTC; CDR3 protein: CASSLAQVPTKVQYF
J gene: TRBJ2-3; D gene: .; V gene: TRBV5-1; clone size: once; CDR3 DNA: TGCGCCAGCAGCTTGGGGACAGACAGCACAGATACGCAGTATTTT; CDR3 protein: CASSLGTDSTDTQYF
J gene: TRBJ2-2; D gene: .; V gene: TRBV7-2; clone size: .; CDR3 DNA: TGTGCCAGCAGCTTAGAGGGGGGGAGGGACACCGGGGAGCTGTTTTTT; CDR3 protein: CASSLEGGRDTGELFF
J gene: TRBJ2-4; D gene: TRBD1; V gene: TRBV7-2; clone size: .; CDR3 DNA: TGTGCCAGCAGCCTACGGACAGGGGGCTACATTCAGTACTTC; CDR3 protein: CASSLRTGGYIQYF
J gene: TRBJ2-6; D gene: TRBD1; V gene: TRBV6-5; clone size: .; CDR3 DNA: TGTGCCAGCAGCCGGGACAGCTCTGGGGCCAACGTCCTGACTTTC; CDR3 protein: CASSRDSSGANVLTF
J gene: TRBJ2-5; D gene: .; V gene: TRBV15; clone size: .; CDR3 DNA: TGTGCCACCAGCAGAGGCCGGACAGATCAAGAGACCCAGTACTTC; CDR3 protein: CATSRGRTDQETQYF
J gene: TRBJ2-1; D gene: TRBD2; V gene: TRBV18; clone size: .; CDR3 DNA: TGTGCCAGCTCACCAAACTCCCTTGCGGGAGGGGGGTTAAATGAGCAGTTCTTC; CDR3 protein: CASSPNSLAGGGLNEQFF
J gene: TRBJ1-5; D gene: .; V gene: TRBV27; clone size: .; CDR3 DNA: TGTGCCAGCAGTATACAGGGATCCTATTTAGCTGGCAATCAGCCCCAGCATTTT; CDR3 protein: CASSIQGSYLAGNQPQHF
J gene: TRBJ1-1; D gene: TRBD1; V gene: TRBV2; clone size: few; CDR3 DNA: TGTGCCAGCAGTCGGGACAGTAACACTGAAGCTTTCTTT; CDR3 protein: CASSRDSNTEAFF
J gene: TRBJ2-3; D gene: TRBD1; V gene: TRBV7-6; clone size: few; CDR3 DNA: TGTGCCAGCAGTCCTCAGGGGGCGGGAACAGATACGCAGTATTTT; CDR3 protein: CASSPQGAGTDTQYF
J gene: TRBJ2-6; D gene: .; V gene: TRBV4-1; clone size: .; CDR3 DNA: TGCGCCAGCAGCCAAGATCGGGGTGGGGCCAACGTCCTGACTTTC; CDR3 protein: CASSQDRGGANVLTF
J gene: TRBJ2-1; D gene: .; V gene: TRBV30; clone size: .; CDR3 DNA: TGTGCCTGGAGCGGAACACCGGCGGGAATTGAGTTCTTC; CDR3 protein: CAWSGTPAGIEFF
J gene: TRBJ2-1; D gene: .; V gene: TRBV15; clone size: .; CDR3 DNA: TGTGCCACCAGCAGAGACGAGCCGAGCTCCTACAATGAGCAGTTCTTC; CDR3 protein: CATSRDEPSSYNEQFF
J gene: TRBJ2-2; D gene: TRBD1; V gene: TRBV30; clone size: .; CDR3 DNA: TGTGCCTGGAGTGTTTTTCCAGGGACAGGGGTGACCGGGGAGCTGTTTTTT; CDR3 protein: CAWSVFPGTGVTGELFF
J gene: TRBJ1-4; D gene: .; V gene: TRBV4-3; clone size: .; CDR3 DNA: TGCGCCAGCAGCCAGACAGCCCGAACTAATGAAAAACTGTTTTTT; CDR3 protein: CASSQTARTNEKLFF
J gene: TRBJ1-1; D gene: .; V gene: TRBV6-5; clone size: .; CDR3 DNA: TGTGCCAGCAGTGATTCCAGGGGCACTGAAGCTTTCTTT; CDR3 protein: CASSDSRGTEAFF
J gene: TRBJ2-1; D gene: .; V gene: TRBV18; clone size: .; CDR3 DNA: TGTGCCAGCTCACCGGACTCCAATAATGAGCAGTTCTTC; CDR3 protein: CASSPDSNNEQFF
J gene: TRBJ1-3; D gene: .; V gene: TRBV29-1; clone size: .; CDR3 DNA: TGCAGCGTTGCGACAGGCGCTGGAAACACCATATATTTT; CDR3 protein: CSVATGAGNTIYF
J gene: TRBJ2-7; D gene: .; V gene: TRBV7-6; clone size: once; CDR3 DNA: TGTGCCCGCGTACGAGAGCAGTACTTC; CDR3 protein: CARVREQYF
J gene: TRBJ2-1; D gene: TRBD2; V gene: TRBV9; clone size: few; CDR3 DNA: TGTGCCAGCAGCGTAGCCGGGACTAGCGGTCGCTCCTACAATGAGCAGTTCTTC; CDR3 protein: CASSVAGTSGRSYNEQFF
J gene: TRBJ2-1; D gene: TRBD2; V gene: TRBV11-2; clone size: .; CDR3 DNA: TGTGCCAGCAGCCCGGGACTAGCGGGAGGATCCTACAATGAGCAGTTCTTC; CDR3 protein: CASSPGLAGGSYNEQFF
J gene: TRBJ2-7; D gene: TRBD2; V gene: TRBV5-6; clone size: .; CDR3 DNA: TGTGCCAGCAGCTTGGCCGGAGCGGGAGGGACCTACGAGCAGTACTTC; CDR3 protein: CASSLAGAGGTYEQYF
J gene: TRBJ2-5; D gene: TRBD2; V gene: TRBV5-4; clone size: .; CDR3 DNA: TGTGCCATGCACCCTAGCGGGGGGCAACAAGAGACCCAGTACTTC; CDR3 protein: CAMHPSGGQQETQYF
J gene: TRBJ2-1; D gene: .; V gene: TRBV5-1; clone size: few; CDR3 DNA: TGCGCCAGCAGCTTTAAGGCGAGGAACAATGAGCAGTTCTTC; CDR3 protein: CASSFKARNNEQFF
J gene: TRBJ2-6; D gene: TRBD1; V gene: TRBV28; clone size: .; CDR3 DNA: TGTGCCAGCAGCCCGGGACAGGGGTCTGGGGCCAACGTCCTGACTTTC; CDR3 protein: CASSPGQGSGANVLTF
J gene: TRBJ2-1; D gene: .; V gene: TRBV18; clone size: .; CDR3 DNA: TGTGCCAGCTCCGAATACGGTACAGCTTACAATGAGCAGTTCTTC; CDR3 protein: CASSEYGTAYNEQFF
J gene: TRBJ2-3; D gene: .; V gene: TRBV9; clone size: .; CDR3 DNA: TGTGCCAGCAGCGTAACCGGGAGTGGTGGCACAGATACGCAGTATTTT; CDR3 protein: CASSVTGSGGTDTQYF
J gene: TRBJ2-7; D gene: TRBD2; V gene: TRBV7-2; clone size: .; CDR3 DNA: TGTGCCAGCAGCTTAAGGCGAGGCACTAGCGGGGGGGTTATAGAGCAGTACTTC; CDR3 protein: CASSLRRGTSGGVIEQYF
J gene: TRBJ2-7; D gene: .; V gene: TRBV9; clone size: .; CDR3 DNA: TGTGCCAGCAGCGGGCAGAGCGCCTACGAGCAGTACTTC; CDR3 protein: CASSGQSAYEQYF
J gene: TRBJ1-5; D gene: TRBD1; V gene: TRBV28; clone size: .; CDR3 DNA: TGTGCCAGCAGGAGCGGGACAGGGTTTTGGAGGGTCAATCAGCCCCAGCATTTT; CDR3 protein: CASRSGTGFWRVNQPQHF